Listed here are 19 T cell receptor beta chains from one sample, sequenced in a study of long-term antiretroviral therapy in people with HIV. Version v3.0 of the immunoSEQ assay ran at survey level. Libraries were prepared by immunoSEQ multiplex PCR; TCRdb keeps only in-frame clonotypes and omits some of them. The sample lists roughly 40,000 clones, around 93% occurring once. This sample comprised unsorted PBMCs, obtained 9 to 9.5 years after starting antiretroviral therapy. These receptors were collected from a man aged 25 to 40 with HIV.

The chain is built from TRBV29-1 and TRBJ1-4, with D unclear. Germline V gene sequence: CDR1 SQVTM, CDR2 ANQGSEA. CDR3 length equals 14 residues. The germline V and J ends were trimmed by 7 bases and 2 bases, with 14 bases remaining between them. CDR3 DNA: TGCAGCGCTGTGAGTTGGAACACTAATGAAAAACTGTTTTTT. Amino acid sequence: CSAVSWNTNEKLFF.

The gene calls are TRBV6-1 and TRBJ1-5; TRBD1 agrees at 7 bases. The CDR3 runs to 13 residues. V lost 5 bases to trimming and J lost 5 bases; unmatched junction nucleotides: 3. Germline CDR1 and CDR2: MNHNS and SASEGT. The CDR3 nucleotides read TGTGCCAGCAGTTTCGACAGGGATCAGCCCCAGCATTTT. Translating it yields CASSFDRDQPQHF.

V is TRBV29-1 and J is TRBJ2-3; 7 bases line up with TRBD2. Trimming removed 0 bases from V and 6 bases from J; junction bases left unmatched: 9. Germline CDR1 and CDR2: SQVTM and ANQGSEA. The CDR3 length is 15 residues. CDR3 bases: TGCAGCGTTGAAGAGCCCGGGACTATAATTGATACGCAGTATTTT. This gives the protein CSVEEPGTIIDTQYF.

The chain combines TRBV29-1 with TRBJ1-1; a possible D gene is TRBD1 (5 bases). The CDR3 totals 16 residues. Trimming cost V 0 bases and J 0 bases, with 14 bases left between them. In germline, CDR1 is SQVTM, CDR2 ANQGSEA. Written as DNA, the CDR3 is TGCAGCGTTGAAGAAACCCAGGGCGCCATGAACACTGAAGCTTTCTTT. Translated: CSVEETQGAMNTEAFF.

The chain links TRBV19 to TRBJ1-4; D call uncertain. The germline CDR1 and CDR2 sequences are LNHDA and SQIVND (reference sequence). Trimming removed 4 bases at V and 0 bases at J, with 9 bases between. The CDR3 covers 15 residues. The CDR3 here is CASSKVSATNEKLFF. DNA of the CDR3: TGTGCCAGTAGTAAGGTTTCTGCAACTAATGAAAAACTGTTTTTT.

The chain carries TRBV18 and TRBJ2-7; D gene uncertain. The CDR3 totals 15 residues. Germline V gene sequence: CDR1 KGHSH, CDR2 LQKENI. The ends were cut back, 0 bases at V and 2 bases at J, with 11 bases in the middle. In DNA form, the CDR3 reads TGTGCCAGCTCACCACCCGGCGGAGTTGCCTACGAGCAGTACTTC. The encoded protein is CASSPPGGVAYEQYF.

The chain couples TRBV6-5 to TRBJ1-3; maybe TRBD1 (6 bases). The germline V and J ends were trimmed by 2 bases and 1 base, with 12 bases remaining between them. In germline, CDR1 is MNHEY, CDR2 SVGAGI. The CDR3 spans 16 residues. The CDR3 DNA follows: TGTGCCAGCAGTTACGGGACACCTTTTTCTGGAAACACCATATATTTT. Amino acid sequence: CASSYGTPFSGNTIYF.

This chain connects TRBV19 to TRBJ2-7; 10 bases match TRBD1. CDR1 and CDR2 from the germline V gene are LNHDA and SQIVND (reference sequence). V shed 6 bases and J 0 bases; nucleotides not matched to a gene: 2. This CDR3 comprises 14 residues. The CDR3: CASSRQGASYEQYF. CDR3 sequence (DNA): TGTGCCAGTAGCCGACAGGGGGCCTCCTACGAGCAGTACTTC.

The chain combines TRBV6-1 with TRBJ1-5; 7 bases agree with TRBD1. CDR1 MNHNS and CDR2 SASEGT come from the germline V gene. Germline trimming cut 7 bases from V and 4 bases from J; bases unmatched to any gene: 7. The CDR3 is 14 amino acids. The CDR3 protein is CASTSGQLNQPQHF. CDR3 nucleotides: TGTGCCAGCACCTCGGGACAGCTAAATCAGCCCCAGCATTTT.

CDR3 coding DNA: TGTGCCAGCAGCGTGGGGCAGGGATATAATTCACCCCTCCACTTT. Amino acid sequence: CASSVGQGYNSPLHF. The chain employs TRBV9 and TRBJ1-6, with a weak D call TRBD1 (5 bases). Germline V gene data show CDR1 as SGDLS and CDR2 as YYNGEE. The CDR3 runs to 15 residues. The V end lost 2 bases, the J end lost 4 bases, and 10 bases lay between the germline ends.

This sequence joins TRBV6-6 and TRBJ1-5, with D possibly matching TRBD1 (6 bases). V was trimmed by 5 bases and J by 6 bases, leaving 11 bases between them. The germline V gene encodes CDR1 MNHNY and CDR2 SVGAGI (reference sequence). The CDR3 covers 13 residues. CDR3 protein: CASSDQGIQPQHF. Written as DNA, the CDR3 is TGTGCCAGCAGTGATCAGGGGATTCAGCCCCAGCATTTT.

The chain is built from TRBV7-9 and TRBJ2-4, with D perhaps TRBD2 (5 bases). V dropped 4 bases and J dropped 6 bases, with 10 bases sitting between them. CDR3 size: 13 residues. The germline V gene has CDR1 SEHNR and CDR2 FQNEAQ (reference sequence). CDR3 loop: CASSSELGNIQYF. CDR3 sequence (DNA): TGTGCCAGCAGCTCGGAACTAGGAAACATTCAGTACTTC.

This clone was seen just once. The J gene is TRBJ1-2, the V gene TRBV2; no firm D call. The CDR3 consists of 11 residues. Germline V gives CDR1 SNHLY, CDR2 FYNNEI. V was shortened by 9 bases and J by 2 bases, with 7 bases between the two germline ends. The CDR3 region has the DNA TGTGCCAGGACGGAGAACTATGGCTACACCTTC. This codes for CARTENYGYTF.

The chain is built from TRBV7-6 and TRBJ1-1, with 8 bases aligning to TRBD1. CDR3 length equals 17 residues. With 2 bases clipped from V and 1 base from J, the junction kept 9 bases outside the gene matches. The germline V gene encodes CDR1 SGHVS and CDR2 FNYEAQ. CDR3 loop: CASSLSVRTGKNTEAFF. In DNA, the CDR3 is TGTGCCAGCAGCTTATCAGTACGGACAGGGAAGAACACTGAAGCTTTCTTT. The variable domain in full, with the rest retrieved from reference TRBV7-6 and TRBJ1-1, is GAGVSQSPRYKVTKRGQDVALRCDPISGHVSLYWYRQALGQGPEFLTYFNYEAQQDKSGLPNDRFSAERPEGSISTLTIQRTEQRDSAMYRCASSLSVRTGKNTEAFFGQGTRLTVV.

The rearrangement joins TRBV6-5 to TRBJ2-6; no clear D gene. This CDR3 is built from 15 residues. Trimming cost V 1 base and J 1 base, with 5 bases left between them. Germline assignment: CDR1 MNHEY and CDR2 SVGAGI. The CDR3 reads CASSYFRSGANVLTF. The CDR3 bases are TGTGCCAGCAGTTACTTCAGATCTGGGGCCAACGTCCTGACTTTC.

This chain uses TRBV5-5 with TRBJ2-6; D unresolved. The CDR3 extends over 14 amino acids. Per the germline V gene, CDR1 is SGHKS and CDR2 is YYEKEE (reference sequence). The V and J ends lost 7 bases and 2 bases respectively, with 10 bases between them. The CDR3 nucleotides are TGTGCCAGCCAAGGGTACCCTGGGGCCAACGTCCTGACTTTC. This gives the protein CASQGYPGANVLTF.

The chain has TRBV5-1 and TRBJ1-1, with unresolved D. Germline CDR1 reads SGHRS; CDR2 reads YFSETQ. The CDR3 contains 14 residues. V lost 0 bases, J lost 0 bases, and 6 bases lay in between. The CDR3 region is CASSLGALNTEAFF. The CDR3 coding sequence is TGCGCCAGCAGCTTGGGTGCCCTGAACACTGAAGCTTTCTTT.

This sequence joins TRBV6-1 and TRBJ2-7, with 8 bases identical to TRBD1. After removal of 2 bases from V and 3 bases from J, the junction contained 6 bases not matched to a gene. There are 15 residues in the CDR3. CDR1 and CDR2 from the germline V gene are MNHNS and SASEGT. CDR3 bases: TGTGCCAGCAGTGAACCCGGACAGGGACTCTACGAGCAGTACGTC. Its translation: CASSEPGQGLYEQYV.

The chain uses TRBV2 and TRBJ1-5; 8 positions agree with TRBD1. The CDR3 is 14 amino acids. Germline V gene lookup returns CDR1 SNHLY and CDR2 FYNNEI. V lost 5 bases to trimming and J lost 5 bases; unmatched junction nucleotides: 5. CDR3 sequence (DNA): TGTGCCAGCAGTTATACAGGGGGAGATCAGCCCCAGCATTTT. Protein: CASSYTGGDQPQHF. Complete variable domain (other parts from reference TRBV2 and TRBJ1-5): EPEVTQTPSHQVTQMGQEVILRCVPISNHLYFYWYRQILGQKVEFLVSFYNNEISEKSEIFDDQFSVERPDGSNFTLKIRSTKLEDSAMYFCASSYTGGDQPQHFGDGTRLSIL.